Following are 19 T cell receptor beta chains from one sample sequenced in a study of blood T cell repertoires in COVID-19. Here immunoSEQ multiplex PCR was the method, and the copy in TCRdb shows in-frame clones only, minus some. The data show roughly 160,000 clones, roughly 90% seen once. Source material: PBMCs or T cells enriched from blood (not recorded which). The receptors here all came from a woman aged 45-65 years who had recovered from COVID-19.

V usage is TRBV7-2 and J usage is TRBJ1-5, with 8 bases aligning to TRBD1. The CDR3 runs 15 residues. In germline, CDR1 is SGHTA, CDR2 FQGNSA. V dropped 5 bases and J dropped 8; count of bases not matched to a gene: 11. The DNA for the CDR3 is TGTGCCAGCAGCCGCGACAGGGGCGTAGGAGAGCCCCAGCATTTT. Amino acid sequence: CASSRDRGVGEPQHF. Full variable domain (outside the CDR3, taken from reference TRBV7-2 and TRBJ1-5): GAGVSQSPSNKVTEKGKDVELRCDPISGHTALYWYRQSLGQGLEFLIYFQGNSAPDKSGLPSDRFSAERTGGSVSTLTIQRTQQEDSAVYLCASSRDRGVGEPQHFGDGTRLSIL.

This clone was counted a few times. The chain links TRBV7-9 to TRBJ2-3; 7 bases map to TRBD2. Per germline, CDR1 SEHNR and CDR2 FQNEAQ (reference sequence). The CDR3 totals 15 residues. The junction had 4 bases not matched to a gene; V was cut back by 3 bases and J by 1 base. For the CDR3, the DNA is TGTGCCAGCAGCTTGTTCCTAGCGGGCACAGATACGCAGTATTTT. Translated: CASSLFLAGTDTQYF. The full variable domain, rest sourced from reference TRBV7-9 and TRBJ2-3, is DTGVSQNPRHKITKRGQNVTFRCDPISEHNRLYWYRQTLGQGPEFLTYFQNEAQLEKSRLLSDRFSAERPKGSFSTLEIQRTEQGDSAMYLCASSLFLAGTDTQYFGPGTRLTVL.

This chain connects TRBV27 to TRBJ2-2; 10 bases are a match to TRBD1. V lost 4 bases, J lost 4 bases, and 6 bases stayed unmatched. This CDR3 comprises 16 residues. Germline-derived CDR1 and CDR2 are MNHEY and SMNVEV (reference sequence). CDR3 loop: CASSSFGTGATGELFF. CDR3 bases: TGTGCCAGCAGTTCCTTCGGGACAGGGGCCACCGGGGAGCTGTTTTTT.

The CDR3 is CATLLTARYGYTF. In DNA, the CDR3 is TGTGCCACCCTATTGACAGCGCGCTATGGCTACACCTTC. The rearrangement joins TRBV10-3 to TRBJ1-2, with a weak D call TRBD1 (5 bases). Germline lookup yields CDR1 ENHRY and CDR2 SYGVKD. This CDR3 has 13 residues. The V end lost 10 bases, the J end lost 4 bases, and 16 bases lay between the germline ends.

The gene calls are TRBV4-2 and TRBJ1-2, with unresolved D. CDR3 length: 14 residues. Germline V gene data show CDR1 as LGHNA and CDR2 as YNFKEQ. V lost 0 bases and J lost 3, with 8 bases in between. DNA for the CDR3: TGTGCCAGCAGCCAAGATAGGAGGGACTATGGCTACACCTTC. Its translation is CASSQDRRDYGYTF.

The V call is TRBV4-1, the J call TRBJ2-3; D is ambiguous. Germline V gene sequence: CDR1 MGHRA, CDR2 YSYEKL. The CDR3 has 15 residues. V was cut by 3 bases and J by 2 bases, with 12 bases left in between. This CDR3 reads CASSQGPVVTDTQYF. The CDR3 DNA reads as TGCGCCAGCAGCCAGGGCCCGGTAGTCACAGATACGCAGTATTTT.

This clone has just a few counts. The chain combines TRBV29-1 with TRBJ2-7, with 9 bases fitting TRBD1. The trim removed 0 bases at V and 7 bases at J, leaving 7 bases unmatched. Germline V lookup: CDR1 SQVTM, CDR2 ANQGSEA. The CDR3 runs to 14 residues. DNA of the CDR3: TGCAGCGTTGAAGAAGTACAGGGGGCGGGTGAGCAGTACTTC. Translated: CSVEEVQGAGEQYF.

This clone was detected only once. The rearrangement joins TRBV3-1 (or the pseudogene TRBV3-2) to TRBJ2-2; maybe TRBD2 (6 bases). The CDR3 sequence is 16 residues long. V was trimmed by 4 bases and J by 3 bases, leaving 15 bases between them. Germline CDR1 LGHDT, CDR2 YNNKEL (reference sequence). CDR3 residues: CASSPLRAGYTGELFF. In DNA form, the CDR3 reads TGTGCCAGCAGCCCGCTGAGGGCGGGATACACCGGGGAGCTGTTTTTT.

This chain links TRBV30 with TRBJ1-4, with 9 bases lining up with TRBD1. CDR3 length: 14 residues. The germline CDR1 and CDR2 sequences are GTSNPN and SVGIG (reference sequence). After removal of 4 bases from V and 8 bases from J, the junction contained 8 bases not matched to a gene. This chain's CDR3 is CAWTTGQGWEKLFF. The CDR3, as DNA: TGTGCCTGGACAACGGGACAGGGTTGGGAAAAACTGTTTTTT.

The J gene is TRBJ2-7, the V gene TRBV29-1; tentatively, D is TRBD2 (6 bases). CDR3 length: 14 residues. The ends were cut back, 4 bases at V and 0 bases at J, with 13 bases in the middle. Germline V CDR1 and CDR2: SQVTM, ANQGSEA. CDR3 residues: CSVAGTLSSYEQYF. DNA of the CDR3: TGCAGCGTTGCCGGGACTCTTAGCTCCTACGAGCAGTACTTC.

The genes are TRBV7-9 and TRBJ1-2; unclear D gene. The CDR3 covers 13 residues. Trimming shortened V by 5 bases and J by 7 bases, and 14 bases separated the two germline ends. CDR1 and CDR2 from the germline V gene are SEHNR and FQNEAQ (reference sequence). The CDR3: CASSRDPGSGYTF. The CDR3, as DNA: TGTGCCAGCAGCCGAGACCCGGGGAGTGGCTACACCTTC.

The chain employs TRBV7-2 and TRBJ1-1; 7 bases are a match to TRBD1. This CDR3 region has 13 residues. Germline CDR1 and CDR2: SGHTA and FQGNSA. Trimming cost V 5 bases and J 11 bases; bases outside gene matches: 11. CDR3 nucleotide sequence: TGTGCCAGCAGCCGCAGGGGACAGACTAAGGCTTTCTTT. Translated, it gives CASSRRGQTKAFF.

Only one count was recorded for this clone. The chain links TRBV7-9 to TRBJ1-5; TRBD1 matches at 10 bases. The CDR3 runs 15 residues. The V segment lost 4 bases and the J segment 3 bases; nucleotides outside the gene matches: 3. The V gene's germline CDR1 is SEHNR and CDR2 FQNEAQ (reference sequence). CDR3 nucleotides: TGTGCCAGCAGCTCCGGACAGGGGGTCAATCAGCCCCAGCATTTT. Translating it yields CASSSGQGVNQPQHF.

The chain couples TRBV19 to TRBJ2-5, with TRBD1 matching 7 bases. Germline loops: CDR1 LNHDA, CDR2 SQIVND (reference sequence). The J segment lost 5 bases and the V segment lost 1 base, leaving 7 bases of the junction unmatched. This CDR3 comprises 15 residues. The CDR3 bases are TGTGCCAGTAGTATAGCGACAGGGAGTAGGGAGACCCAGTACTTC. It codes for CASSIATGSRETQYF. Full variable domain (remainder filled in from reference TRBV19 and TRBJ2-5): DGGITQSPKYLFRKEGQNVTLSCEQNLNHDAMYWYRQDPGQGLRLIYYSQIVNDFQKGDIAEGYSVSREKKESFPLTVTSAQKNPTAFYLCASSIATGSRETQYFGPGTRLLVL.

The V call is TRBV27, the J call TRBJ2-5; TRBD2 agrees at 13 bases. V was clipped by 4 bases and J by 4 bases; unmatched bases: 3. The CDR3 loop spans 15 amino acids. The germline V gene encodes CDR1 MNHEY and CDR2 SMNVEV (reference sequence). The CDR3 region has the DNA TGTGCCAGCAGTTCGTGGACTAGCGGGGGAGAGACCCAGTACTTC. Amino acids: CASSSWTSGGETQYF.

This chain uses TRBV12-3 or TRBV12-4 with TRBJ2-3; no reliable D call. V lost 0 bases and J 7 bases, leaving 8 bases between the germline ends. The CDR3 is made up of 13 amino acids. The chain's CDR3 is CASSLANEHTQYF. The CDR3 coding sequence is TGTGCCAGCAGTTTAGCGAACGAGCATACGCAGTATTTT.

The rearrangement joins TRBV5-1 to TRBJ1-3; tentatively, D is TRBD1 (5 bases). Germline loops: CDR1 SGHRS, CDR2 YFSETQ. V was cut by 4 bases and J by 0 bases, with 14 bases left in between. The CDR3 runs 16 residues. Written as DNA, the CDR3 is TGCGCCAGCAGCCCGTACGACAGCCTCTCTGGAAACACCATATATTTT. It is translated as CASSPYDSLSGNTIYF.

This sequence joins TRBV5-5 and TRBJ2-3; 8 bases are a match to TRBD1. Germline lookup yields CDR1 SGHKS and CDR2 YYEKEE (reference sequence). Losses at the gene ends were 4 bases for V and 2 bases for J; bases not matched to a gene: 9. This CDR3 has 16 amino acids. CDR3 protein: CASSPRQGSPTDTQYF. The CDR3 DNA reads as TGTGCCAGCAGCCCCCGACAGGGGTCGCCCACAGATACGCAGTATTTT. The whole variable domain, remainder taken from reference TRBV5-5 and TRBJ2-3, is DAGVTQSPTHLIKTRGQQVTLRCSPISGHKSVSWYQQVLGQGPQFIFQYYEKEERGRGNFPDRFSARQFPNYSSELNVNALLLGDSALYLCASSPRQGSPTDTQYFGPGTRLTVL.

This chain joins TRBV7-9 and TRBJ1-1, with D possibly being TRBD1 (5 bases). Trimming took off 10 bases at V and 0 bases at J, with 15 bases between the two ends. This CDR3 is built from 14 residues. The germline V gene has CDR1 SEHNR and CDR2 FQNEAQ (reference sequence). CDR3 DNA sequence: TGTGCCATCCTTAGGGACTCGTTGAACACTGAAGCTTTCTTT. This sequence encodes CAILRDSLNTEAFF. The full variable domain, with the rest looked up from reference TRBV7-9 and TRBJ1-1, is DTGVSQNPRHKITKRGQNVTFRCDPISEHNRLYWYRQTLGQGPEFLTYFQNEAQLEKSRLLSDRFSAERPKGSFSTLEIQRTEQGDSAMYLCAILRDSLNTEAFFGQGTRLTVV.